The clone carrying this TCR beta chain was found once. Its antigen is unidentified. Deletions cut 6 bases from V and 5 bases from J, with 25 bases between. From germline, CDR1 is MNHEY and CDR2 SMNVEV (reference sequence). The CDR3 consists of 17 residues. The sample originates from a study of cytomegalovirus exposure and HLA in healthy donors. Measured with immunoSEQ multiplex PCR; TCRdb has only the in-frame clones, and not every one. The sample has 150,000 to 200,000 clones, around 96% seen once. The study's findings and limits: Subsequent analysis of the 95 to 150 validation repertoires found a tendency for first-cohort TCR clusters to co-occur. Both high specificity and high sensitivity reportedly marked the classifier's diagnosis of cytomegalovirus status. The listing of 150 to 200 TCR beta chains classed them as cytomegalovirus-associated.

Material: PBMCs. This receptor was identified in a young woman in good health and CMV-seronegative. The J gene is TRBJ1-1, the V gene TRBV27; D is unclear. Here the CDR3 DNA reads TGTGCCAGCAGAGTGGACGGTCTTCTAGCGCGGAGGACTGAAGCTTTCTTT. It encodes CASRVDGLLARRTEAFF.